There are a few counts of the clone carrying this T cell receptor beta chain. Its antigen remains unidentified. The repertoire was sequenced with immunoSEQ multiplex PCR; TCRdb's copy has only in-frame clones and lacks some. This table has 250,000 to 300,000 clones, 65% to 90% appearing once. The sample originates from a study of cytomegalovirus exposure and HLA in healthy donors. Overall study context: The 120 validation repertoires and the roughly 670 first-cohort repertoires shared a platform, a later analysis reported.

Findings and caveats of the study: Both high specificity and high sensitivity reportedly marked the classifier's diagnosis of cytomegalovirus status.

Trimming cost V 2 bases and J 5 bases, with 10 bases left between them. There are 13 residues in the CDR3. Germline CDR1 and CDR2: LGHNA and YNFKEQ. This chain uses TRBV4-2 with TRBJ2-7; D might be TRBD2 (6 bases). This clonotype was obtained from a woman under 30 in good health and CMV-seronegative. Specimen: PBMCs. CDR3 sequence: CASSQPGGDEQYF. The CDR3 DNA reads as TGTGCCAGCAGCCAACCCGGAGGGGACGAGCAGTACTTC.